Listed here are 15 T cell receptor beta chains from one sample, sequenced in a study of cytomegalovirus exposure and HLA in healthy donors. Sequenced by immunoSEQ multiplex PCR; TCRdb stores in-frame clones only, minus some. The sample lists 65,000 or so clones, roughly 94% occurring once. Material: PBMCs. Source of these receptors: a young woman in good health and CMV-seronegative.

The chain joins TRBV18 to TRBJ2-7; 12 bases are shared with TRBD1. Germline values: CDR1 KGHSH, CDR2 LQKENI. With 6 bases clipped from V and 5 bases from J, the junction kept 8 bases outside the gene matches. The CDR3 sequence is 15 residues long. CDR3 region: CASSRTGTGGHEQYF. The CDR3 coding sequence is TGTGCCAGCTCCCGAACCGGGACAGGGGGCCACGAGCAGTACTTC.

CDR3 bases: TGTGCCAGCAGTTTTCGACAGGGGGGACCTGGGGGGACCCAGTACTTC. It is translated as CASSFRQGGPGGTQYF. This sequence joins TRBV27 and TRBJ2-5; 9 nucleotides align to TRBD1. V shed 3 bases, J shed 7 bases, and the junction held 12 bases outside the gene matches. Germline V gene data show CDR1 as MNHEY and CDR2 as SMNVEV (reference sequence). CDR3 length: 16 residues.

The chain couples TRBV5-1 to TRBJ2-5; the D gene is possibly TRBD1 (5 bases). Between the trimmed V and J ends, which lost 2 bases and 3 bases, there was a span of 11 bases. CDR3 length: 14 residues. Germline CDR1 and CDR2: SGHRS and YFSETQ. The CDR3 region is CASSFRQTEETQYF. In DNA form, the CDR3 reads TGCGCCAGCAGCTTTAGACAGACGGAAGAGACCCAGTACTTC.

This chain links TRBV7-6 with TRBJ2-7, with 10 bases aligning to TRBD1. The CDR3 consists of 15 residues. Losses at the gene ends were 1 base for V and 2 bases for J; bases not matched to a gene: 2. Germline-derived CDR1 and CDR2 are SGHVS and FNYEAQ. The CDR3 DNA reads TGTGCCAGCAGCTTAGATGGGACAGGGGCCTACGAGCAGTACTTC. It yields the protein CASSLDGTGAYEQYF.

The CDR3 DNA sequence: TGTGCCAGCAGTCGCCCGGGACAGACCTCTGGAAACACCATATATTTT. This translates into CASSRPGQTSGNTIYF. This chain joins TRBV5-6 and TRBJ1-3, with 7 bases matching TRBD1. The CDR3 sequence is 16 residues long. V dropped 5 bases and J dropped 0; count of bases not matched to a gene: 8. The germline V gene has CDR1 SGHDT and CDR2 YYEEEE.

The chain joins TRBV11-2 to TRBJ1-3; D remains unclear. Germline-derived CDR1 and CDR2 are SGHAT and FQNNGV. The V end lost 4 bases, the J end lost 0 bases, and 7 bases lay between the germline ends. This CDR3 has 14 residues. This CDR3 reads CASSSGLSGNTIYF. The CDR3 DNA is TGTGCCAGCAGCTCCGGACTCTCTGGAAACACCATATATTTT.

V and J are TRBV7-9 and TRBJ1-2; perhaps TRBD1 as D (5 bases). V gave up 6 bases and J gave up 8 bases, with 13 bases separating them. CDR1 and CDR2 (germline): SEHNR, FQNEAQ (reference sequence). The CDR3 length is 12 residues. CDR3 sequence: CASSTSRGGYTF. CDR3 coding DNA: TGTGCCAGCAGTACGTCAAGGGGCGGCTACACCTTC.

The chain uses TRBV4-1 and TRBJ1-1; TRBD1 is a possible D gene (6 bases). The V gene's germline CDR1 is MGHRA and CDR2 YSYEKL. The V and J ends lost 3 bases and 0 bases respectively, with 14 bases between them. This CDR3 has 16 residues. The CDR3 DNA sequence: TGCGCCAGCAGCCAGGGGGGGGCAGGGATGAACACTGAAGCTTTCTTT. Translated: CASSQGGAGMNTEAFF.

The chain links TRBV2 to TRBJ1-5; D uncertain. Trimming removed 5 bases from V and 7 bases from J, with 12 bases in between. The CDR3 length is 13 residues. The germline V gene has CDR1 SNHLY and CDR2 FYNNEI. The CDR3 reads CASSWQPGQPQHF. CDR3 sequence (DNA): TGTGCCAGCAGTTGGCAGCCCGGGCAGCCCCAGCATTTT.

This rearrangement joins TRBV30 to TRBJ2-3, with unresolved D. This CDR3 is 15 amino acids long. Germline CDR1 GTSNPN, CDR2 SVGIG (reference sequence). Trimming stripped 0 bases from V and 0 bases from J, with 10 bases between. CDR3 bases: TGTGCCTGGAGTGTTTACTCCTCTAGCACAGATACGCAGTATTTT. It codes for CAWSVYSSSTDTQYF.

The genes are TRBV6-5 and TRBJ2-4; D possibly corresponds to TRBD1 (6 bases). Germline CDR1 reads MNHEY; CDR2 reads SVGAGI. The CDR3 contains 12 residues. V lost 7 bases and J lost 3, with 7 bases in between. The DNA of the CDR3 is TGTGCCAGCACAGGGGTCAAAAACATTCAGTACTTC. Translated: CASTGVKNIQYF.

The CDR3 here is CASPSAGGGYGYTF. The CDR3 nucleotides are TGTGCCAGCCCAAGCGCGGGGGGCGGCTATGGCTACACCTTC. The chain is built from TRBV27 and TRBJ1-2; a weak D match, TRBD1 (6 bases). V was trimmed by 8 bases and J by 4 bases, leaving 17 bases between them. The germline gives CDR1 MNHEY, CDR2 SMNVEV (reference sequence). The CDR3 consists of 14 residues.

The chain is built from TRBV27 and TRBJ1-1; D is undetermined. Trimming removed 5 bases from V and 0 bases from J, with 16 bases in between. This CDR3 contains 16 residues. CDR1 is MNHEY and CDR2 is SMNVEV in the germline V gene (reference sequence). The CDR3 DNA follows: TGTGCCAGCAGTCCCTACGGGGAGTTTATGAACACTGAAGCTTTCTTT. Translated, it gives CASSPYGEFMNTEAFF.

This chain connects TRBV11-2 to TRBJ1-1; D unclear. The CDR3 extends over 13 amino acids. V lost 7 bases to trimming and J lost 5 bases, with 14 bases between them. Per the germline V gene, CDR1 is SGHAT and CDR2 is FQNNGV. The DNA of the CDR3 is TGTGCCAGCAAACCTTCCGCGGGGACTGAAGCTTTCTTT. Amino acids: CASKPSAGTEAFF.

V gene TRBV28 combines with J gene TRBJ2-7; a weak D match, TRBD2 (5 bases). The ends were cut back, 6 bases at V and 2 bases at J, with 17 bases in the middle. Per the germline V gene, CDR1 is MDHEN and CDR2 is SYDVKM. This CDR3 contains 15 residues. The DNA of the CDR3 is TGTGCCAGCAGCCCCTGGGTAGGGAGCGCCTACGAGCAGTACTTC. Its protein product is CASSPWVGSAYEQYF.